This T cell receptor (beta chain) was documented in a study of blood T cell repertoires in COVID-19. V lost 5 bases and J lost 9; bases outside the gene matches: 7. In germline, CDR1 is SNHLY, CDR2 FYNNEI. The CDR3 sequence is 15 residues long. Sequenced by immunoSEQ multiplex PCR; TCRdb stores in-frame clones only, minus some. The repertoire holds about 160,000 clones, with approximately 92% as singletons. This clone was seen a few times. Material for sequencing was peripheral blood. The chain links TRBV2 to TRBJ1-6; TRBD1 aligns across 10 bases. The receptor's source is a woman aged 45-60 years with acute or convalescent COVID-19. CDR3 sequence: CASSLRTGGSSPLHF. The CDR3 DNA sequence: TGTGCCAGCAGTCTCAGGACAGGGGGTTCTTCACCCCTCCACTTT.